The 30 T cell receptor beta chains given below trace back to one sample, sequenced in a study of blood T cell repertoires in COVID-19. The assay was immunoSEQ multiplex PCR, and TCRdb's table has in-frame clones only and misses some. This sample has approximately 300,000 clones, with about 85% found just once. The sample taken for sequencing was PBMCs or T cells enriched from blood (not recorded which). These receptors all stem from a woman between 25 and 40 years old who had been exposed to COVID-19.

The rearrangement joins TRBV7-3 to TRBJ2-1, with 16 nucleotides matching TRBD2. The CDR3 is made up of 17 amino acids. Germline CDR1 and CDR2: SGHTA and FQGTGA. V trimming: 8 bases; J trimming: 1 base; junction bases outside the gene matches: 5. CDR3 sequence reads: CASGTSGGAASYNEQFF. The CDR3 DNA sequence: TGTGCCAGCGGGACTAGCGGGGGGGCCGCGTCCTACAATGAGCAGTTCTTC.

The CDR3 DNA sequence: TGTGCCAGCAGTTTGGTTTCGCTTTACGGAGAGACCCAGTACTTC. Translation gives CASSLVSLYGETQYF. The genes are TRBV6-2 or TRBV6-3 and TRBJ2-5; no reliable D call. Germline CDR1 is MNHEY and CDR2 is SVGEGT. The CDR3 totals 15 residues. Trimming stripped 4 bases from V and 4 bases from J, with 16 bases between.

In this sample, this clone turned up once. V and J are TRBV27 and TRBJ1-6; 8 bases match TRBD1. V dropped 0 bases and J dropped 6; count of bases not matched to a gene: 13. This CDR3 contains 19 residues. CDR1 is MNHEY and CDR2 is SMNVEV in the germline V gene (reference sequence). The CDR3 DNA reads TGTGCCAGCAGTTTATCGAAGACAGGGGATGGACCGGGTAATTCACCCCTCCACTTT. Translation: CASSLSKTGDGPGNSPLHF.

This clone was seen only a few times. V usage is TRBV24-1 and J usage is TRBJ2-7, with TRBD1 as a possible D gene (5 bases). V was pared by 10 bases and J by 7 bases, with 13 bases between. Germline V gene lookup returns CDR1 KGHDR and CDR2 SFDVKD. CDR3 length: 11 residues. In DNA form, the CDR3 reads TGTGCCACTCAGTCTAGGGGAGAGCAGTACTTC. This encodes CATQSRGEQYF.

The chain has TRBV6-1 and TRBJ2-1, with D uncertain. Germline-derived CDR1 and CDR2 are MNHNS and SASEGT. The V gene lost 1 base and the J gene lost 8 bases, with 9 bases spanning the gap. The CDR3 loop spans 13 amino acids. CDR3 nucleotides: TGTGCCAGCAGTGAAGACCCTAGAGATGAGCAGTTCTTC. Its translation: CASSEDPRDEQFF.

V usage is TRBV7-2 and J usage is TRBJ2-7; D is perhaps TRBD1 (5 bases). The germline gives CDR1 SGHTA, CDR2 FQGNSA. The CDR3 spans 14 residues. Trimming left V 5 bases short and J 4 bases short, with 15 bases between. The CDR3 nucleotides are TGTGCCAGCAGCCCAGGGCCGGCTTCGTACGAGCAGTACTTC. Protein product: CASSPGPASYEQYF.

The chain combines TRBV6-5 with TRBJ2-3; 7 bases are a match to TRBD2. Germline V gives CDR1 MNHEY, CDR2 SVGAGI. CDR3 length equals 16 residues. V dropped 3 bases and J dropped 3; count of bases not matched to a gene: 9. In DNA form, the CDR3 reads TGTGCCAGCAGTTATCGGCGGGAGTTTGGGACAGATACGCAGTATTTT. It encodes CASSYRREFGTDTQYF.

The rearrangement links TRBV30 to TRBJ1-4; TRBD1 matches at 8 bases. The germline gives CDR1 GTSNPN, CDR2 SVGIG (reference sequence). V gave up 5 bases and J gave up 3 bases; unmatched junction bases: 8. The CDR3 spans 15 residues. The CDR3 loop is CAWASRDRPNEKLFF. The CDR3 DNA sequence: TGTGCCTGGGCCAGCAGGGACAGGCCTAATGAAAAACTGTTTTTT.

The chain couples TRBV28 to TRBJ2-7; 8 bases align to TRBD1. Trimming took 4 bases from V and 7 from J; bases not matched to a gene: 9. The length of the CDR3 is 14 residues. Germline CDR1 reads MDHEN; CDR2 reads SYDVKM. The CDR3 spells CASSSGQGTDEQYF. The DNA for the CDR3 is TGTGCCAGCAGTTCCGGACAGGGAACGGATGAGCAGTACTTC.

Points on this clone: The junction and the germline gene differ at one end; a read error may be behind it. The CDR3 DNA sequence: TGTGCTAGCAGCCTCATGATTGGGGCTGACTACGAGCAGTACTTC. Translated, it gives CASSLMIGADYEQYF. The chain uses TRBV7-7 and TRBJ2-7, with D tentatively TRBD1 (5 bases). From germline, CDR1 is SSHAT and CDR2 FNYEAQ (reference sequence). CDR3 length: 15 residues.

This chain joins TRBV12-3 or TRBV12-4 and TRBJ1-4, with D hard to call. This CDR3 region has 13 residues. Trimming cost V 7 bases and J 6 bases, with 12 bases left between them. CDR3 region: CASKHSEYEKLFF. CDR3 bases: TGTGCCAGCAAGCATTCGGAGTATGAAAAACTGTTTTTT.

The chain recombines TRBV2 with TRBJ2-2, with 8 bases identical to TRBD1. CDR1 SNHLY and CDR2 FYNNEI come from the germline V gene. The CDR3 loop spans 18 amino acids. After removal of 4 bases from V and 5 bases from J, the junction contained 15 bases not matched to a gene. CDR3 loop: CASSAFRDRFSGTGELFF. In nucleotides, the CDR3 is TGTGCCAGCAGTGCTTTCCGGGACAGGTTCTCGGGTACCGGGGAGCTGTTTTTT.

The V and J genes are TRBV28 and TRBJ2-2; D gene uncertain. V was cut by 3 bases and J by 7 bases, with 6 bases left in between. Per the germline V gene, CDR1 is MDHEN and CDR2 is SYDVKM. The CDR3 has 12 residues. Here the CDR3 reads CASSFAYGELFF. The CDR3 bases are TGTGCCAGCAGTTTCGCGTACGGGGAGCTGTTTTTT.

CDR3 sequence (DNA): TGTGCCAGCAGCCCGGGAGGGGGAAATGTCGGGTACGAGCAGTACTTC. Translating gives CASSPGGGNVGYEQYF. The chain uses TRBV7-3 and TRBJ2-7, with 8 positions matching TRBD2. The CDR3 extends over 16 amino acids. Per the germline V gene, CDR1 is SGHTA and CDR2 is FQGTGA. J was trimmed by 4 bases and V by 5 bases; bases with no gene match: 13.

This clone showed up just a few times. The chain combines TRBV5-1 with TRBJ2-4, with a possible D match to TRBD1 (5 bases). The CDR3 totals 14 residues. Trimming stripped 1 base from V and 2 bases from J, with 7 bases between. CDR1 is SGHRS, CDR2 YFSETQ, per germline. The CDR3: CASSLTGTKNIQYF. CDR3 coding DNA: TGCGCCAGCAGCTTGACAGGCACCAAAAACATTCAGTACTTC.

V usage is TRBV28 and J usage is TRBJ2-1, with D tentatively TRBD1 (5 bases). From germline, CDR1 is MDHEN and CDR2 SYDVKM. V lost 5 bases and J lost 12, with 14 bases in between. The CDR3 is 12 amino acids. The CDR3 spells CASSGQTGGQFF. CDR3 in DNA: TGTGCCAGCAGTGGACAAACCGGTGGGCAGTTCTTC. The whole variable domain, remainder taken from reference TRBV28 and TRBJ2-1, is DVKVTQSSRYLVKRTGEKVFLECVQDMDHENMFWYRQDPGLGLRLIYFSYDVKMKEKGDIPEGYSVSREKKERFSLILESASTNQTSMYLCASSGQTGGQFFGPGTRLTVL.

The chain has TRBV27 and TRBJ2-5; 11 bases line up with TRBD1. Germline values: CDR1 MNHEY, CDR2 SMNVEV (reference sequence). This CDR3 is 15 amino acids long. Germline trimming cut 1 base from V and 4 bases from J; bases unmatched to any gene: 2. The CDR3 bases are TGTGCCAGCAGTTTATTTGGGACAGGGGGAGAGACCCAGTACTTC. Its translation: CASSLFGTGGETQYF.

The chain uses TRBV28 and TRBJ2-7, with D uncertain. V lost 3 bases and J 2 bases, leaving 14 bases between the germline ends. CDR3 length equals 15 residues. Germline values: CDR1 MDHEN, CDR2 SYDVKM. The CDR3, as DNA: TGTGCCAGCAGTTTTCTCTCCGGGTCGGCCTACGAGCAGTACTTC. Protein product: CASSFLSGSAYEQYF.

J is TRBJ2-1 and V is TRBV29-1; D is possibly TRBD1 (6 bases). The V gene's germline CDR1 is SQVTM and CDR2 ANQGSEA. The CDR3 extends over 12 amino acids. Trimming took 2 bases from V and 10 from J, leaving 12 bases between them. The DNA for the CDR3 is TGCAGCGTTGAATTTGGAACAGGGGAGCAGTTCTTC. Translating gives CSVEFGTGEQFF.

This sequence joins TRBV7-2 and TRBJ1-6; no definite D call. The CDR3 runs 15 residues. Germline CDR1 reads SGHTA; CDR2 reads FQGNSA. V was pared by 1 base and J by 10 bases, with 14 bases between. The CDR3 DNA sequence: TGTGCCAGCAGCTTAGATGTGGGCGTCGGATCACCCCTCCACTTT. Translating it yields CASSLDVGVGSPLHF.

This chain joins TRBV27 and TRBJ1-2; no clear D. The CDR3 is 15 residues long. Trimming stripped 5 bases from V and 4 bases from J, with 17 bases between. Germline values: CDR1 MNHEY, CDR2 SMNVEV (reference sequence). CDR3 coding DNA: TGTGCCAGCAGTCGCTCGGAAAGGGAGCTCTATGGCTACACCTTC. Protein product: CASSRSERELYGYTF.

This clone was seen a single time. The gene calls are TRBV4-1 and TRBJ1-4, with 9 bases matching TRBD1. With 4 bases clipped from V and 14 bases from J, the junction kept 8 bases outside the gene matches. CDR3 length: 13 residues. Germline lookup yields CDR1 MGHRA and CDR2 YSYEKL. CDR3 amino acids: CASSPTGGFRLFF. The CDR3 coding sequence is TGCGCCAGCAGCCCGACAGGGGGGTTTAGGCTGTTTTTT.

The rearrangement joins TRBV6-5 to TRBJ2-7; TRBD1 is a possible D gene (5 bases). This CDR3 spans 12 amino acids. Trimming stripped 6 bases from V and 3 bases from J, with 9 bases between. CDR1 and CDR2 (germline): MNHEY, SVGAGI. As DNA, the CDR3 is TGTGCCAGCAGCCATCAGGGCTACGAGCAGTACTTC. This codes for CASSHQGYEQYF.

The chain recombines TRBV9 with TRBJ2-1; 7 bases line up with TRBD2. The germline V gene has CDR1 SGDLS and CDR2 YYNGEE. This CDR3 spans 16 amino acids. Losses at the gene ends were 3 bases for V and 9 bases for J; bases not matched to a gene: 15. Here the CDR3 DNA reads TGTGCCAGCAGCGGTTGGACTAGAGCCTCCGACAGTGAGCAGTTCTTC. This sequence encodes CASSGWTRASDSEQFF.

The rearrangement links TRBV9 to TRBJ1-1; D unresolved. The CDR3 is 14 residues long. Germline V lookup: CDR1 SGDLS, CDR2 YYNGEE. The germline V and J ends were trimmed by 0 bases and 4 bases, with 10 bases remaining between them. The CDR3 spells CASSVGGISTEAFF. The DNA for the CDR3 is TGTGCCAGCAGCGTAGGAGGGATTAGCACTGAAGCTTTCTTT.

The chain carries TRBV9 and TRBJ2-1; the D gene is possibly TRBD2 (6 bases). Trimming removed 0 bases from V and 8 bases from J, with 12 bases in between. Germline values: CDR1 SGDLS, CDR2 YYNGEE. The CDR3 is 14 residues long. The DNA of the CDR3 is TGTGCCAGCAGCGTAGACGGGGGAAGTGATGAGCAGTTCTTC. It is translated as CASSVDGGSDEQFF.

This clone was counted a few times. This chain connects TRBV6-5 to TRBJ1-5, with TRBD1 matching 8 bases. The V and J ends lost 6 bases and 5 bases, in that order; junction bases with no gene match: 3. This CDR3 has 13 amino acids. Germline V lookup: CDR1 MNHEY, CDR2 SVGAGI. The CDR3 coding sequence is TGTGCCAGCAGCCCACAGGGGGATCAGCCCCAGCATTTT. Residues: CASSPQGDQPQHF.

This clone was detected only once. This chain joins TRBV7-8 and TRBJ1-5, with D tentatively TRBD1 (6 bases). The CDR3 spans 16 residues. V lost 1 base to trimming and J lost 4 bases, with 14 bases between them. Germline assignment: CDR1 SGHVS and CDR2 FQNEAQ. DNA for the CDR3: TGTGCCAGCAGCTTAGAGGGTACAGGGCCTAATCAGCCCCAGCATTTT. As protein: CASSLEGTGPNQPQHF.

The DNA of the CDR3 is TGTGCCAGCAGTTTGCCTGGGACAGGGGCGTCTGGAAACACCATATATTTT. Translation gives CASSLPGTGASGNTIYF. This chain links TRBV28 with TRBJ1-3; 10 positions agree with TRBD1. Germline V gene sequence: CDR1 MDHEN, CDR2 SYDVKM. The CDR3 is made up of 17 amino acids. V was clipped by 3 bases and J by 1 base; unmatched bases: 6.

V usage is TRBV5-8 and J usage is TRBJ1-2, with 7 nucleotides matching TRBD1. The CDR3 totals 15 residues. In germline, CDR1 is SGHTS, CDR2 YDEGEE. After removal of 2 bases from V and 8 bases from J, the junction contained 12 bases not matched to a gene. CDR3 sequence reads: CASSLHRQGGGGYTF. The CDR3 coding sequence is TGTGCCAGCAGCTTACACCGACAGGGTGGCGGCGGCTACACCTTC.